This TCR beta chain was captured by sequencing in a study of blood T cell repertoires in COVID-19. Study-level information: Samples taken during acute and convalescent COVID-19 were collected in the United States, Italy and Spain. The cDNA or gDNA used as material had been derived from T cells, B-cell-depleted T cells, or PBMCs.

Germline V gene data show CDR1 as LGHDT and CDR2 as YNNKEL (reference sequence). Trimming left V 7 bases short and J 10 bases short, with 17 bases between. The CDR3 extends over 14 amino acids. Per the authors' pipeline: It was from reference gene primer amplification that nucleated cell counts were estimated. Assay used: immunoSEQ multiplex PCR; TCRdb lists only in-frame clones, some missing. The V and J calls and the clone size are those of that table, but D and trimming were determined from the DNA. In the table there are 80,000 or so clones, 80% to 90% of which are singletons. This rearrangement joins TRBV3-1 (or the pseudogene TRBV3-2) to TRBJ1-6, with D tentatively TRBD1 (6 bases). Material for sequencing was peripheral blood. The TCR was taken from a woman older than 75 with acute or convalescent COVID-19. DNA of the CDR3: TGTGCCAGCAATTTCCCAGGGGTTGGATCACCCCTCCACTTT. This encodes CASNFPGVGSPLHF.